These 22 T cell receptor beta chains originate from one sample sequenced in a study of shared clonotypes between healthy human individuals. Clones were sequenced by immunoSEQ multiplex PCR, and TCRdb holds only the in-frame ones, with some missing. The table lists a few million clones, around 90% of them singletons, with 0.37% in the top ten. Sequenced: naive CD4+ T cells from PBMCs. The subset: CD45RA+ positively selected. Every receptor here comes from a man younger than 35 in good health. Some clones in this sample may be carry-over from other donors' samples.

On this clone itself: Other nucleotide sequences from this sample produce the same CDR3. The chain carries TRBV6-1 and TRBJ2-3; D not resolved. Germline V CDR1 and CDR2: MNHNS, SASEGT. This CDR3 spans 13 amino acids. The germline V and J ends were trimmed by 3 bases and 5 bases, with 9 bases remaining between them. The CDR3: CASSERGLDTQYF. CDR3 DNA: TGTGCCAGCAGTGAGAGAGGCTTAGATACGCAGTATTTT.

The chain recombines TRBV5-1 with TRBJ1-4; D is possibly TRBD1 (6 bases). Looked up from germline, CDR1 is SGHRS and CDR2 is YFSETQ. V was clipped by 6 bases and J by 7 bases, with 19 bases between them. This CDR3 comprises 15 residues. The CDR3 region has the DNA TGCGCCAGCAAGAACTCGCCAGGGGAAGTTGAAAAACTGTTTTTT. This gives the protein CASKNSPGEVEKLFF. The full variable domain, in which reference TRBV5-1 and TRBJ1-4 provide the parts outside the CDR3, is KAGVTQTPRYLIKTRGQQVTLSCSPISGHRSVSWYQQTPGQGLQFLFEYFSETQRNKGNFPGRFSGRQFSNSRSEMNVSTLELGDSALYLCASKNSPGEVEKLFFGSGTQLSVL.

This rearrangement joins TRBV18 to TRBJ2-7; 11 nucleotides match TRBD2. CDR1 is KGHSH and CDR2 is LQKENI in the germline V gene. The CDR3 spans 19 residues. The junction had 12 bases not matched to a gene; V was cut back by 1 base and J by 1 base. CDR3 DNA: TGTGCCAGCTCACCACAGGGCTGGCTAGCGGGAGGATTGTCCTACGAGCAGTACTTC. This translates into CASSPQGWLAGGLSYEQYF.

This chain links TRBV9 with TRBJ2-3, with TRBD2 matching 10 bases. The CDR3 covers 17 residues. V shed 3 bases and J 2 bases; nucleotides not matched to a gene: 9. The germline CDR1 and CDR2 sequences are SGDLS and YYNGEE. The CDR3 loop is CASSAAPLAGTTDTQYF. CDR3 bases: TGTGCCAGCAGCGCGGCCCCACTAGCGGGGACCACAGATACGCAGTATTTT.

The chain recombines TRBV5-5 with TRBJ1-5; 7 positions match TRBD1. Germline V lookup: CDR1 SGHKS, CDR2 YYEKEE (reference sequence). Trimming took 4 bases from V and 5 from J; bases not matched to a gene: 6. The CDR3 length is 14 residues. Here the CDR3 DNA reads TGTGCCAGCAGCCCCCACAGGGGTTATCAGCCCCAGCATTTT. It translates to CASSPHRGYQPQHF.

In the case of this clone: In the same sample, other DNA sequences code for this CDR3. The genes are TRBV5-1 and TRBJ1-4; 9 nucleotides line up with TRBD1. Germline V lookup: CDR1 SGHRS, CDR2 YFSETQ. The V gene end was trimmed by 0 bases and the J gene end by 8 bases; junction bases not matched to a gene: 5. The CDR3 totals 15 residues. CDR3 nucleotide sequence: TGCGCCAGCAGCTTGGGGACAGGGGCAGGGGAAAAACTGTTTTTT. This codes for CASSLGTGAGEKLFF.

The chain employs TRBV2 and TRBJ2-7, with TRBD2 matching 11 bases. With V trimmed by 3 bases and J by 0 bases, 7 bases remained unmatched. The CDR3 consists of 17 residues. The germline V gene has CDR1 SNHLY and CDR2 FYNNEI. The CDR3 coding sequence is TGTGCCAGCAGTGACGCGACTAGCGGGACGAGCTCCTACGAGCAGTACTTC. Protein product: CASSDATSGTSSYEQYF.

This chain connects TRBV11-2 to TRBJ2-3; D unclear. CDR3 size: 15 residues. V lost 5 bases and J 6 bases, leaving 18 bases between the germline ends. In germline, CDR1 is SGHAT, CDR2 FQNNGV. CDR3 in amino acids: CASSAASYQGDTQYF. CDR3 in DNA: TGTGCCAGCAGCGCGGCCAGCTACCAAGGGGATACGCAGTATTTT.

This clone was seen only once. The rearrangement links TRBV28 to TRBJ2-3, with a tentative D call TRBD1 (6 bases). Germline V gene sequence: CDR1 MDHEN, CDR2 SYDVKM. V was clipped by 3 bases and J by 5 bases, with 12 bases between them. This CDR3 is 14 amino acids long. Here the CDR3 DNA reads TGTGCCAGCAGTTTTTCACTAGGGGGAGATACGCAGTATTTT. Its translation: CASSFSLGGDTQYF.

The chain employs TRBV11-1 and TRBJ2-2; D gene ambiguous. V lost 5 bases and J lost 5, with 15 bases in between. Germline assignment: CDR1 SGHAT and CDR2 FQDESV (reference sequence). The CDR3 totals 15 residues. The CDR3 sequence is CASSLPREKTGELFF. For the CDR3, the DNA is TGTGCCAGCAGCCTCCCGAGAGAGAAAACCGGGGAGCTGTTTTTT.

This clone came up a few times. J is TRBJ1-1 and V is TRBV6-6; D is unclear. The V and J ends lost 6 bases and 1 base respectively, with 3 bases between them. CDR3 length: 11 residues. Germline-derived CDR1 and CDR2 are MNHNY and SVGAGI (reference sequence). The CDR3 protein is CASRKNTEAFF. Here the CDR3 DNA reads TGTGCCAGCAGAAAGAACACTGAAGCTTTCTTT.

The chain recombines TRBV7-9 with TRBJ2-7; no clear D. The CDR3 consists of 12 residues. The ends were cut back, 4 bases at V and 4 bases at J, with 8 bases in the middle. CDR1 and CDR2 from the germline V gene are SEHNR and FQNEAQ (reference sequence). As DNA, the CDR3 is TGTGCCAGCAGCTCCGGGCGGTACGAGCAGTACTTC. Protein sequence: CASSSGRYEQYF.

About this clone: Other DNA sequences of this sample code for an identical CDR3. The chain joins TRBV5-1 to TRBJ2-3; 8 bases line up with TRBD1. Germline V gives CDR1 SGHRS, CDR2 YFSETQ. J was trimmed by 1 base and V by 4 bases; bases with no gene match: 2. The CDR3 has 14 residues. Here the CDR3 reads CASSPGQGTDTQYF. The DNA of the CDR3 is TGCGCCAGCAGCCCGGGACAGGGCACAGATACGCAGTATTTT.

The rearrangement links TRBV18 to TRBJ2-7; the D is unclear. Germline lookup yields CDR1 KGHSH and CDR2 LQKENI. The CDR3 covers 15 residues. Trimming took 3 bases from V and 4 from J, leaving 16 bases between them. The chain's CDR3 is CASSPNIGSQYEQYF. The CDR3 coding sequence is TGTGCCAGCTCACCGAATATCGGTTCTCAATACGAGCAGTACTTC.

V is TRBV10-2 and J is TRBJ2-7; 10 positions agree with TRBD1. CDR1 and CDR2 from the germline V gene are WSHSY and SAAADI. The J segment lost 5 bases and the V segment lost 5 bases, leaving 9 bases of the junction unmatched. This CDR3 has 15 amino acids. CDR3 coding DNA: TGCGCCAGCAGTAGCCCTGGGACAGGGGCGGACGAGCAGTACTTC. Translation gives CASSSPGTGADEQYF.

The rearrangement links TRBV27 to TRBJ2-1, with 9 bases aligning to TRBD2. Germline V lookup: CDR1 MNHEY, CDR2 SMNVEV (reference sequence). The J segment lost 3 bases and the V segment lost 5 bases, leaving 8 bases of the junction unmatched. The CDR3 is made up of 16 amino acids. The CDR3 DNA is TGTGCCAGCAGTCCGTCTAGCGGGACGAACTACAATGAGCAGTTCTTC. Protein: CASSPSSGTNYNEQFF.

The chain employs TRBV4-2 and TRBJ1-4; D gene unclear. Germline V lookup: CDR1 LGHNA, CDR2 YNFKEQ. V was pared by 4 bases and J by 3 bases, with 12 bases between. This CDR3 has 15 amino acids. The CDR3 nucleotides read TGTGCCAGCAGCCCCCGGAGCCTTGCTAATGAAAAACTGTTTTTT. It is translated as CASSPRSLANEKLFF.

The chain recombines TRBV7-8 with TRBJ2-3; unclear D gene. There are 12 residues in the CDR3. In germline, CDR1 is SGHVS, CDR2 FQNEAQ. V lost 4 bases, J lost 6 bases, and 8 bases lay in between. CDR3 DNA sequence: TGTGCCAGCAGCTCACCGCGTGATACGCAGTATTTT. This codes for CASSSPRDTQYF.

This chain links TRBV5-4 with TRBJ2-1, with a tentative D call TRBD2 (5 bases). This CDR3 comprises 13 residues. Deletions cut 4 bases from V and 3 bases from J, with 8 bases between. The germline CDR1 and CDR2 sequences are SGHNT and YYREEE (reference sequence). CDR3 region: CASSPGNYNEQFF. The CDR3 DNA is TGTGCCAGCAGCCCCGGGAACTACAATGAGCAGTTCTTC.

The V and J genes are TRBV6-5 and TRBJ1-5; no firm D call. Germline CDR1 reads MNHEY; CDR2 reads SVGAGI. This CDR3 region has 13 residues. V was clipped by 11 bases and J by 0 bases, with 11 bases between them. CDR3 region: CAGGRTSNQPQHF. CDR3 nucleotide sequence: TGTGCCGGAGGACGGACTAGCAATCAGCCCCAGCATTTT.

J is TRBJ2-7 and V is TRBV2, with D hard to call. The CDR3 extends over 14 amino acids. With 8 bases removed from V and 1 base from J, the gap between germline ends came to 15 bases. The germline V gene has CDR1 SNHLY and CDR2 FYNNEI. DNA for the CDR3: TGTGCCAGCGCCCTAGAACTGATTTCCTACGAGCAGTACTTC. Amino acids: CASALELISYEQYF.

The chain joins TRBV18 to TRBJ1-2, with 7 bases fitting TRBD1. J lost 3 bases, V lost 2 bases, and 6 bases had no gene match. The CDR3 contains 15 residues. Germline assignment: CDR1 KGHSH and CDR2 LQKENI. This CDR3 reads CASSPRGQGDYGYTF. The DNA for the CDR3 is TGTGCCAGCTCACCAAGGGGGCAGGGGGACTATGGCTACACCTTC.